This is a list of T cell receptor beta chains from one sample in a study of beta chain features in type 1 diabetes. The protocol was immunoSEQ multiplex PCR, while the TCRdb copy is restricted to in-frame clones and leaves out a portion. The sample lists some 240,000 clones; 16% were seen once. Sequencing was carried out using naive CD4+ T cells from blood. The source is a man aged 25 to 40 with type 1 diabetes. CDR3s include the opening cysteine and the closing phenylalanine or tryptophan. Fields, in order: J gene, D gene, V gene, clone size, CDR3 protein, CDR3 DNA. The D gene is left open where the match is weak. Only part of the rows carry a size: once, few, many, or a class if the clone is expanded.

TRBJ2-7,NA,TRBV2,few,CASSLRSVYEQYF,TGTGCCAGCAGCCTACGGTCCGTCTACGAGCAGTACTTC
TRBJ2-5,TRBD1,TRBV6-1,NA,CASSEGDRGRETQYF,TGTGCCAGCAGTGAAGGGGACAGGGGACGAGAGACCCAGTACTTC
TRBJ2-7,NA,TRBV6-5,NA,CASSYSAGPPYEQYF,TGTGCCAGCAGTTACTCCGCGGGACCTCCCTACGAGCAGTACTTC
TRBJ2-1,NA,TRBV6-1,NA,CASSDRGRGFEQFF,TGTGCCAGCAGTGATCGCGGCAGGGGATTTGAGCAGTTCTTC
TRBJ2-7,NA,TRBV28,few,CASSEKTVVHSYEQYF,TGTGCCAGCAGTGAAAAGACAGTGGTGCACTCCTACGAGCAGTACTTC
TRBJ1-5,NA,TRBV9,NA,CASSVDQGNQPQHF,TGTGCCAGCAGCGTAGACCAGGGAAATCAGCCCCAGCATTTT
TRBJ2-1,TRBD2,TRBV15,NA,CATSRDRFLAGIYNEQFF,TGTGCCACCAGCAGAGATCGTTTCCTAGCGGGAATATACAATGAGCAGTTCTTC
TRBJ2-7,NA,TRBV7-9,few,CASSLGRSYEQYF,TGTGCCAGCAGCTTAGGCAGGTCCTACGAGCAGTACTTC
TRBJ1-1,NA,TRBV19,few,CASSSAANTEAFF,TGTGCCAGTAGTTCGGCAGCGAACACTGAAGCTTTCTTT
TRBJ2-3,NA,TRBV9,few,CASSVYLGTGITDTQYF,TGTGCCAGCAGCGTATACCTAGGAACCGGAATCACAGATACGCAGTATTTT
TRBJ2-3,NA,TRBV7-2,NA,CASSLALDTQYF,TGTGCCAGCAGTTTGGCACTAGATACGCAGTATTTT
TRBJ2-5,TRBD2,TRBV6-7,few,CASSPRHGRQETQYF,TGTGCCAGCAGCCCACGACACGGGAGGCAAGAGACCCAGTACTTC
TRBJ2-3,NA,TRBV4-3,NA,CASSHNRDLSTDTQYF,TGCGCCAGCAGCCATAACCGGGACTTAAGCACAGATACGCAGTATTTT
TRBJ2-1,TRBD1,TRBV25-1,NA,CASSEYQGAGYNEQFF,TGTGCCAGCAGTGAATATCAGGGGGCGGGTTACAATGAGCAGTTCTTC
TRBJ2-7,TRBD1,TRBV28,few,CASSSTPGQGYEQYF,TGTGCCAGCAGTTCCACGCCGGGACAGGGCTACGAGCAGTACTTC
TRBJ2-4,NA,TRBV7-2,few,CASSPRTQSFTKNIQYF,TGTGCCAGCAGCCCGAGGACTCAAAGTTTTACCAAAAACATTCAGTACTTC
TRBJ2-1,TRBD1,TRBV29-1,few,CSAKNRLTGEYNEQFF,TGCAGCGCCAAAAATCGACTGACAGGGGAATACAATGAGCAGTTCTTC
TRBJ2-2,NA,TRBV14,NA,CASSRDGNTGELFF,TGTGCCAGCAGCCGTGACGGTAACACCGGGGAGCTGTTTTTT
TRBJ1-2,NA,TRBV15,few,CATSRQSSGDGYTF,TGTGCCACCAGCAGGCAAAGTTCAGGAGACGGCTACACCTTC
TRBJ2-1,NA,TRBV18,NA,CASSPPAVGYNEQFF,TGTGCCAGCTCACCACCGGCGGTAGGCTACAATGAGCAGTTCTTC
TRBJ1-1,NA,TRBV29-1,NA,CSAWTDNTEAFF,TGCAGCGCCTGGACAGATAACACTGAAGCTTTCTTT
TRBJ2-1,TRBD2,TRBV30,few,CAWSGLAGADNEQFF,TGTGCCTGGAGTGGCCTAGCGGGAGCCGACAATGAGCAGTTCTTC
TRBJ2-6,NA,TRBV21-1,NA,CASSKSRTYEAIRANVLTF,TGTGCCAGCAGCAAAAGTAGGACTTATGAAGCGATTCGGGCCAACGTCCTGACTTTC
TRBJ1-1,NA,TRBV29-1,few,CSGSLNTEAFF,TGCAGCGGGAGCTTGAACACTGAAGCTTTCTTT
TRBJ2-4,NA,TRBV11-2,NA,CASSLAGHSDKNIQYF,TGTGCCAGCAGCTTAGCAGGGCATTCGGACAAAAACATTCAGTACTTC
TRBJ2-7,TRBD1,TRBV5-4,NA,CASSTGQGEQYF,TGTGCCAGCAGCACCGGACAGGGCGAGCAGTACTTC
TRBJ2-2,NA,TRBV5-1,NA,CASSLDRNTGELFF,TGCGCCAGCAGCTTGGACAGGAACACCGGGGAGCTGTTTTTT
TRBJ2-4,NA,TRBV7-9,NA,CASSLGQNIQYF,TGTGCCAGCAGCTTAGGTCAAAACATTCAGTACTTC
TRBJ2-1,TRBD2,TRBV29-1,NA,CSVEDRTSGGLFNEQFF,TGCAGCGTTGAAGATCGGACTAGCGGGGGCCTTTTCAATGAGCAGTTCTTC
TRBJ2-7,NA,TRBV27,few,CASSLRGAPSYEQYF,TGTGCCAGCAGTTTAAGGGGGGCTCCCTCCTACGAGCAGTACTTC
TRBJ2-7,NA,TRBV28,NA,CASWDTYIREQYF,TGTGCCAGTTGGGACACCTATATTCGCGAGCAGTACTTC